The rows below give T cell receptor beta chains drawn from one sample of a study of blood T cell repertoires in COVID-19. The assay was immunoSEQ multiplex PCR, and TCRdb's table has in-frame clones only and misses some. The repertoire holds about 400,000 clones, with roughly 85% as singletons. Sequenced sample: PBMCs or T cells enriched from blood (not recorded which). All receptors derive from a woman aged 18-29 years with acute COVID-19. The CDR3 runs from the conserved cysteine through the conserved F or W. Fields, in order: CDR3 length, J gene, clone size, D gene, V gene, CDR3 DNA, CDR3 protein. D genes are given only for firm matches. Not every row has a clone size; where given, it reads once, few, many or a size class.

18 TRBJ2-1 . TRBD2 TRBV27 TGTGCCAGCAGTTTCTGGACTAGCGGGAAGGGTTCCTACAATGAGCAGTTCTTC CASSFWTSGKGSYNEQFF
14 TRBJ1-2 . TRBD1 TRBV19 TGTGCCAGTGGCCCGCAGGGGGTGAACTATGGCTACACCTTC CASGPQGVNYGYTF
15 TRBJ2-1 . TRBD2 TRBV15 TGTGCCACCAGCAATCTAGCGGGGGCCTACAATGAGCAGTTCTTC CATSNLAGAYNEQFF
11 TRBJ1-1 . TRBD1 TRBV27 TGTGCCAGCATCAGGGGGAGAGAAGCTTTCTTT CASIRGREAFF
14 TRBJ1-1 . TRBD1 TRBV4-1 TGCGCCAGCAGCCAAGACAGGGGGCCCACTGAAGCTTTCTTT CASSQDRGPTEAFF
15 TRBJ1-6 . TRBD1 TRBV6-5 TGTGCCAGCAGTTACGGCGGGACAGGGGGATCACCCCTCCACTTT CASSYGGTGGSPLHF
13 TRBJ1-3 . . TRBV10-1 TGCGCCAGCAGCGCAGTCTCTGGAAACACCATATATTTT CASSAVSGNTIYF
16 TRBJ2-3 . TRBD2 TRBV11-2 TGTGCCAGCAGCTTACGTGCGGGAGGTCCCCCAGATACGCAGTATTTT CASSLRAGGPPDTQYF
14 TRBJ1-1 . . TRBV19 TGTGCCAGTAGTACCCTACAGGGAGCCCCTGAAGCTTTCTTT CASSTLQGAPEAFF
15 TRBJ1-4 . . TRBV14 TGTGCCAGCAGCCAATTTCGGGCAACTAATGAAAAACTGTTTTTT CASSQFRATNEKLFF
15 TRBJ2-2 . . TRBV27 TGTGCCAGCAGTTATGCGGGATTAAACACCGGGGAGCTGTTTTTT CASSYAGLNTGELFF
14 TRBJ1-1 . TRBD1 TRBV7-9 TGTGCCAGCAGCTTAGGGGGACAGGGGTATGAAGCTTTCTTT CASSLGGQGYEAFF
18 TRBJ2-6 once . TRBV19 TGTGCCAGTAGTATACTACAGGCCTATTTCGCCGGGGCCAACGTCCTGACTTTC CASSILQAYFAGANVLTF
15 TRBJ1-1 . TRBD1 TRBV11-3 TGTGCCAGCAGCTTAGGGCAGGGGGATGGCACTGAAGCTTTCTTT CASSLGQGDGTEAFF
11 TRBJ2-3 . . TRBV20-1 TGCAGTGCTAACCCCGGGACTCGGCAGTATTTT CSANPGTRQYF
14 TRBJ2-1 . . TRBV6-5 TGTGCCAGCAGTATTACCGGGGTTCACAATGAGCAGTTCTTC CASSITGVHNEQFF
15 TRBJ1-5 . . TRBV5-1 TGCGCCAGCAGCTTGGACGGGATCAGCAATCAGCCCCAGCATTTT CASSLDGISNQPQHF
14 TRBJ1-1 . TRBD1 TRBV25-1 TGTGCCAGCAGTGGGACAGGGGAAGGGACTGAAGCTTTCTTT CASSGTGEGTEAFF
13 TRBJ2-7 . TRBD1 TRBV30 TGTGCCTGGAGTGTAAACAGGGGGCGCGAGCAGTACTTC CAWSVNRGREQYF
16 TRBJ2-7 . TRBD1 TRBV6-2/TRBV6-3 TGTGCCAGCAGTTACCGGGGACAGGGGGATCCCTACGAGCAGTACTTC CASSYRGQGDPYEQYF
15 TRBJ2-7 . . TRBV19 TGTGCCAGCACTCCGGGGGAGCGGAGGGGTTACGAGCAGTACTTC CASTPGERRGYEQYF
15 TRBJ2-1 . . TRBV3-1/TRBV3-2 TGTGCCAGCAGCCACGGAGACTCGTCCTACAATGAGCAGTTCTTC CASSHGDSSYNEQFF
12 TRBJ2-7 . TRBD2 TRBV28 TGTGCCAGTCGTAGCGGGAGGGGTGAGCAGTACTTC CASRSGRGEQYF
14 TRBJ1-4 few . TRBV11-3 TGTGCCAGCACCATTGTTGCAACTAATGAAAAACTGTTTTTT CASTIVATNEKLFF
13 TRBJ2-7 . TRBD1 TRBV10-3 TGTGCCATCAGCTGGACAGGGGGCAACGAGCAGTACTTC CAISWTGGNEQYF
13 TRBJ1-3 . . TRBV29-1 TGCAGCGTTGATGAGATCTCTGGAAACACCATATATTTT CSVDEISGNTIYF
14 TRBJ1-2 . . TRBV19 TGTGCCAGTAGCAACGATCAGGGTTACAATGGCTACACCTTC CASSNDQGYNGYTF